These 23 T cell receptor beta chains were sequenced from one sample in a study of tumor and adjacent non-tumor tissue in lung cancer. Three rounds of nested PCR, following a modified ARM-PCR protocol, produced the TCRbeta library. MiXCR, run by TCRdb on the multiplex PCR reads, gives a single entry per CDR3 protein. The sample consists of about 77,000 distinct CDR3 sequences, over 65% of them appearing once. No cell sorting was done before RNA was extracted from the tissue. Distant lung tissue was collected more than 3 cm away from the tumor edge. The material sequenced was distant non-tumor lung tissue. The receptors were gathered from a man between 65 and 79 years old with non-small cell lung cancer.

The chain uses TRBV5-6 and TRBJ2-7; 8 nucleotides match TRBD1. Germline V gene lookup returns CDR1 SGHDT and CDR2 YYEEEE. V was pared by 3 bases and J by 2 bases, with 10 bases of the junction left unmatched. The CDR3 is 16 residues long. CDR3 loop: CASSSLVRDRTYEQYF. The CDR3 DNA reads as TGTGCCAGCAGCTCTCTTGTACGGGACAGGACCTACGAGCAGTACTTC. The complete variable domain, with remaining parts taken from reference TRBV5-6 and TRBJ2-7, reads DAGVTQSPTHLIKTRGQQVTLRCSPKSGHDTVSWYQQALGQGPQFIFQYYEEEERQRGNFPDRFSGHQFPNYSSELNVNALLLGDSALYLCASSSLVRDRTYEQYFGPGTRLTVT.

As concerns this clonotype: The conserved final phenylalanine or tryptophan is absent from the CDR3, which likely points to a read error. This chain links TRBV14 with TRBJ2-3; 7 bases align to TRBD2. CDR3 length equals 16 residues. Germline values: CDR1 SGHDN, CDR2 FVKESK. CDR3 sequence (DNA): TGTGCCGGCAGCCCGACAGCGGGAATTTTCCCAGATAAGCAGTATCTT. Amino acid sequence: CAGSPTAGIFPDKQYL.

V is TRBV9 and J is TRBJ2-6; D is uncertain. This CDR3 is 14 amino acids long. Trimming took 2 bases from V and 3 from J, leaving 6 bases between them. Germline V CDR1 and CDR2: SGDLS, YYNGEE. The CDR3 region is CASSVRIGANVLTF. CDR3 coding DNA: TGTGCCAGCAGCGTCAGGATTGGGGCCAACGTCCTGACTTTC.

The chain has TRBV20-1 and TRBJ2-1, with 8 bases fitting TRBD1. Trimming cost V 5 bases and J 7 bases; bases outside gene matches: 16. This CDR3 region has 16 residues. Per the germline V gene, CDR1 is DFQATT and CDR2 is SNEGSKA (reference sequence). CDR3 in DNA: TGCAGTGCTGGTCCCCTGACAGGGGCCACTGGGAATGAGCAGTTCTTC. Translating gives CSAGPLTGATGNEQFF.

The chain links TRBV4-1 to TRBJ1-4; D remains unclear. The CDR3 length is 19 residues. Germline assignment: CDR1 MGHRA and CDR2 YSYEKL. V gave up 4 bases and J gave up 14 bases, with 35 bases separating them. Written as DNA, the CDR3 is TGCGCCAGCAGCCCCCGGTCGGCAGCGGAACTTTCAACTAATGAAAGCCTGTTTTTT. It yields the protein CASSPRSAAELSTNESLFF.

The J gene is TRBJ2-7, the V gene TRBV12-3 or TRBV12-4; D is ambiguous. The V end lost 3 bases, the J end lost 3 bases, and 12 bases lay between the germline ends. There are 14 residues in the CDR3. DNA of the CDR3: TGTGCCAGCAGTTTTGTGGGGTCACTCTACGAGCAGTACTTC. Amino acid sequence: CASSFVGSLYEQYF.

This clonotype was observed once. One end of the junction varies from germline; a read error may be responsible. This sequence joins TRBV6-6 and TRBJ1-2, with 12 positions matching TRBD1. CDR1 MNHNY and CDR2 SVGAGI come from the germline V gene (reference sequence). The CDR3 consists of 14 residues. The CDR3 here is CASSTPGTGGDYSF. The CDR3 nucleotides read TGTGCCAGCAGTACTCCCGGGACAGGGGGCGACTACAGCTTC.

The chain has TRBV7-9 and TRBJ2-3; D is ambiguous. CDR3 length equals 12 residues. Germline CDR1 reads SEHNR; CDR2 reads FQNEAQ (reference sequence). The CDR3 here is CANSSPRDTQYF. The CDR3 nucleotides are TGTGCAAACAGCTCCCCACGTGATACGCAGTATTTT.

A note on this clonotype: The junction shows a germline mismatch at one end, possibly a read error. The CDR3 protein is CASSTTNGRIYEQYF. The CDR3 DNA follows: TGTGCCAGCAGCACGACTAACGGGAGAATCTACGAGCAATACTTC. The rearrangement joins TRBV12-3 or TRBV12-4 to TRBJ2-7; D perhaps matches TRBD2 (6 bases). The CDR3 is made up of 15 amino acids.

This clonotype was recorded once. The V gene is TRBV4-2, the J gene TRBJ1-1; D is unclear. Trimming stripped 5 bases from V and 5 bases from J, with 18 bases between. This CDR3 has 15 amino acids. CDR1 LGHNA and CDR2 YNFKEQ come from the germline V gene. The CDR3 loop is CASSKEVEGDTEAFF. CDR3 DNA: TGTGCCAGCAGCAAGGAGGTTGAGGGTGATACTGAAGCTTTCTTT.

This clonotype appeared many times. The rearrangement uses TRBV5-5 and TRBJ2-7; D is undetermined. The CDR3 runs 15 residues. CDR1 and CDR2 (germline): SGHKS, YYEKEE (reference sequence). V was cut by 0 bases and J by 0 bases, with 10 bases left in between. CDR3 in amino acids: CASSLAGFISYEQYF. The CDR3 region has the DNA TGTGCCAGCAGCTTGGCAGGTTTTATCTCCTACGAGCAGTACTTC.

As regards this clonotype: A junction end diverges from the germline sequence, so it may reflect a read error. This CDR3 reads CASRYRDRGYHEQFF. The CDR3 coding sequence is TGTGCCAGCAGGTACCGGGACAGGGGGTATCATGAACAGTTCTTC. J is TRBJ2-1 and V is TRBV6-1; 11 bases fit TRBD1. Germline V gives CDR1 MNHNS, CDR2 SASEGT. The CDR3 consists of 15 residues.

The chain carries TRBV11-3 and TRBJ1-1; D is undetermined. Trimming removed 10 bases at V and 1 base at J, with 13 bases between. Germline CDR1 SGHNT, CDR2 YENEEA. This CDR3 contains 13 residues. CDR3 DNA sequence: TGTGCCATCACCCCCCTGGCGAACACTGAAGCTTTCTTT. Residues: CAITPLANTEAFF.

Concerning this clonotype: The junction and the germline gene differ at one end; a read error may be behind it. V usage is TRBV6-4 and J usage is TRBJ1-2; D is unclear. Germline CDR1 reads MRHNA; CDR2 reads SNTAGT. The CDR3 loop spans 14 amino acids. Here the CDR3 reads CAISDTIGIGFLTF. The DNA for the CDR3 is TGTGCCATCAGTGACACCATCGGGATAGGCTTTTTGACCTTC.

To note about this clonotype: At one boundary the junction diverges from the germline segment, which might be a read error. This sequence joins TRBV6-2 or TRBV6-3 and TRBJ2-7; D might be TRBD1 or TRBD2, each matching 6 bases. The CDR3 totals 16 residues. Germline assignment: CDR1 MNHEY and CDR2 SVGEGT. CDR3 bases: TGTACCAGCAGTTCCCATGGGGGGCTCTACAGCTACGAGCAGTACTTC. Amino acids: CTSSSHGGLYSYEQYF.

This clonotype was seen a few times. This sequence joins TRBV11-3 and TRBJ1-1, with 7 bases lining up with TRBD1. The CDR3 is made up of 16 amino acids. Trimming took 5 bases from V and 4 from J; bases not matched to a gene: 13. The germline V gene has CDR1 SGHNT and CDR2 YENEEA. The CDR3 is CASSVRDRSLITEAFF. CDR3 in DNA: TGTGCCAGCAGCGTCCGGGACAGAAGCCTGATCACTGAAGCTTTCTTT.

Concerning this clonotype: This may stem from a read error, because a much larger clone lies one nucleotide away. The chain uses TRBV12-3 or TRBV12-4 and TRBJ2-2; possibly TRBD2 for D (6 bases). CDR3 length equals 15 residues. Trimming took off 7 bases at V and 3 bases at J, with 15 bases between the two ends. This CDR3 reads CASTTGRGDTGELFF. CDR3 in DNA: TGTGCCAGCACCACGGGGCGGGGAGACACCGGGGAGCTGTTTTTT.

Notes on this clonotype: At one boundary the junction diverges from the germline segment, which might be a read error. V gene TRBV29-1 combines with J gene TRBJ2-3; 7 nucleotides line up with TRBD2. Germline V gives CDR1 SQVTM, CDR2 ANQGSEA. The CDR3 has 14 amino acids. The CDR3 DNA is TGCAGCGCCACCGGGGCTAGCGGCACATATACGCAGTATTTT. Translation gives CSATGASGTYTQYF.

The J gene is TRBJ2-7, the V gene TRBV6-2 or TRBV6-3; D remains unclear. V was clipped by 4 bases and J by 1 base, with 11 bases between them. CDR3 length: 14 residues. Looked up from germline, CDR1 is MNHEY and CDR2 is SVGEGT. CDR3 nucleotide sequence: TGTGCCAGCAGTTTGCTGGACGGTTCCTACGAGCAGTACTTC. Its protein product is CASSLLDGSYEQYF.

Notes on this clonotype: Relative to the germline gene, one junction end is altered; a read error may explain this. This chain connects TRBV12-3 or TRBV12-4 to TRBJ1-3, with D uncertain. CDR3 size: 18 residues. DNA for the CDR3: TGTGCCAACAGTCGTCCCGGGAGAGGGATCGGCTCTAGAAACACCATATATTTT. Encoded protein: CANSRPGRGIGSRNTIYF.

Concerning this clonotype itself: An end of the junction differs from the germline gene, which may be a read error. The chain has TRBV11-2 and TRBJ2-2, with 7 bases identical to TRBD1. Germline CDR1 reads SGHAT; CDR2 reads FQNNGV. There are 16 residues in the CDR3. CDR3: CASSLVSTGVAMELFF. CDR3 DNA sequence: TGTGCCAGCAGCTTAGTGAGCACAGGGGTTGCCATGGAGTTGTTTTTT.

Notes on this clonotype: The junction and the germline gene differ at one end; a read error may be behind it. The DNA of the CDR3 is TGCAGTGTTGTGGCGGAGATGCCTGAAATTTTCTTT. Protein sequence: CSVVAEMPEIFF. The rearrangement joins TRBV29-1 to TRBJ1-1; D unclear. The CDR3 spans 12 residues. Germline loops: CDR1 SQVTM, CDR2 ANQGSEA.

Worth noting for this clonotype: A junction end diverges from the germline sequence, so it may reflect a read error. The chain combines TRBV29-1 with TRBJ1-2, with no clear D. Germline loops: CDR1 SQVTM, CDR2 ANQGSEA. The CDR3 loop spans 13 amino acids. The CDR3 spells CSILQTGSHGYTF. In nucleotides, the CDR3 is TGTAGCATTCTCCAGACGGGATCCCATGGCTACACCTTC.